A selection of T cell receptor beta chains follows, all from one sample in a study of response to subunit inactivated influenza vaccine. TCRdb re-called the RT-PCR reads through MiXCR, storing one row per CDR3 protein. The sample holds about 780,000 distinct CDR3 sequences, around 20% seen once. The sequenced sample was PBMCs from blood, obtained more than 4 days after vaccination. These receptors were obtained from a middle-aged man who received an inactivated influenza vaccine. Each CDR3 is given with its conserved first and last residue. A D gene is named only where the DNA matches it firmly. Rows may omit the clone size; those that give it use once, few, many or a size class.

CDR3 length: 12; D gene: -; V gene: TRBV6-2/TRBV6-3; J gene: TRBJ2-2; clone size: -; CDR3 protein: CASTSWTGELFF; CDR3 DNA: TGTGCCAGCACCTCGTGGACCGGGGAGCTGTTTTTT
CDR3 length: 14; D gene: -; V gene: TRBV12-3/TRBV12-4; J gene: TRBJ2-1; clone size: -; CDR3 protein: CASTLDVSYNEQFF; CDR3 DNA: TGTGCCAGCACCCTCGACGTATCCTACAATGAGCAGTTCTTC
CDR3 length: 14; D gene: -; V gene: TRBV6-1; J gene: TRBJ1-2; clone size: -; CDR3 protein: CASSEAGSPYGYTF; CDR3 DNA: TGTGCCAGCAGTGAGGCGGGGAGTCCCTATGGCTACACCTTC
CDR3 length: 15; D gene: -; V gene: TRBV15; J gene: TRBJ2-7; clone size: few; CDR3 protein: CATSREGGTRNEQYF; CDR3 DNA: TGTGCCACCAGCAGAGAGGGGGGCACGAGGAACGAGCAGTACTTC
CDR3 length: 14; D gene: -; V gene: TRBV30; J gene: TRBJ2-1; clone size: few; CDR3 protein: CAWSGRGGYNEQFF; CDR3 DNA: TGTGCCTGGAGTGGTAGGGGGGGATACAATGAGCAGTTCTTC
CDR3 length: 17; D gene: TRBD1; V gene: TRBV11-2; J gene: TRBJ1-1; clone size: few; CDR3 protein: CASSNGQGVFMNTEAFF; CDR3 DNA: TGTGCCAGCAGCAACGGACAGGGGGTTTTCATGAACACTGAAGCTTTCTTT
CDR3 length: 16; D gene: TRBD1; V gene: TRBV6-2/TRBV6-3; J gene: TRBJ1-5; clone size: -; CDR3 protein: CASSVRQGIGNQPQHF; CDR3 DNA: TGTGCCAGCAGTGTCCGACAGGGGATTGGCAATCAGCCCCAGCATTTT
CDR3 length: 13; D gene: -; V gene: TRBV7-2; J gene: TRBJ2-5; clone size: few; CDR3 protein: CASSWRAQETQYF; CDR3 DNA: TGTGCCAGCTCTTGGAGGGCTCAAGAGACCCAGTACTTC
CDR3 length: 15; D gene: -; V gene: TRBV5-1; J gene: TRBJ2-3; clone size: -; CDR3 protein: CASRLQSPSTDTQYF; CDR3 DNA: TGCGCCAGCAGGTTGCAAAGTCCTAGCACAGATACGCAGTATTTT
CDR3 length: 17; D gene: -; V gene: TRBV3-1; J gene: TRBJ1-2; clone size: -; CDR3 protein: CASSQGRLIGHIYGYTF; CDR3 DNA: TGTGCCAGCAGCCAAGGGCGTCTTATAGGACACATCTATGGCTACACCTTC
CDR3 length: 15; D gene: -; V gene: TRBV12-3/TRBV12-4; J gene: TRBJ2-7; clone size: -; CDR3 protein: CASSLALQQFHEQYF; CDR3 DNA: TGTGCCAGCAGTTTAGCGCTTCAACAGTTCCACGAGCAGTACTTC
CDR3 length: 12; D gene: -; V gene: TRBV5-6; J gene: TRBJ1-2; clone size: -; CDR3 protein: CASSWGGAGYTF; CDR3 DNA: TGTGCCAGCAGCTGGGGGGGTGCTGGCTACACCTTC
CDR3 length: 15; D gene: TRBD1; V gene: TRBV12-3/TRBV12-4; J gene: TRBJ2-5; clone size: -; CDR3 protein: CASSSTTGLVETQYF; CDR3 DNA: TGTGCCAGCAGTTCGACGACAGGGTTGGTGGAGACCCAGTACTTC
CDR3 length: 13; D gene: TRBD1; V gene: TRBV29-1; J gene: TRBJ2-7; clone size: many; CDR3 protein: CSVGGQAGYEQYF; CDR3 DNA: TGCAGCGTTGGCGGACAGGCTGGCTACGAGCAGTACTTC
CDR3 length: 16; D gene: -; V gene: TRBV7-2; J gene: TRBJ2-1; clone size: -; CDR3 protein: CASSSPGSPYVNEQFF; CDR3 DNA: TGTGCCAGCAGCTCACCAGGTTCCCCTTATGTCAATGAGCAGTTCTTC
CDR3 length: 14; D gene: TRBD2; V gene: TRBV12-3/TRBV12-4; J gene: TRBJ2-1; clone size: few; CDR3 protein: CASTSSGGYNEQFF; CDR3 DNA: TGTGCCAGCACCAGCAGCGGGGGCTACAATGAGCAGTTCTTC
CDR3 length: 15; D gene: -; V gene: TRBV11-2; J gene: TRBJ2-2; clone size: once; CDR3 protein: CASSFQGNVAGELFF; CDR3 DNA: TGTGCCAGCAGCTTCCAGGGGAACGTCGCCGGGGAGCTGTTTTTT
CDR3 length: 15; D gene: TRBD2; V gene: TRBV9; J gene: TRBJ2-1; clone size: once; CDR3 protein: CASSIEGLGDNEQFF; CDR3 DNA: TGTGCCAGCAGCATTGAGGGACTAGGGGACAATGAGCAGTTCTTC
CDR3 length: 13; D gene: -; V gene: TRBV6-2/TRBV6-3; J gene: TRBJ1-1; clone size: -; CDR3 protein: CASSYRPGTEAFF; CDR3 DNA: TGTGCCAGCAGTTACAGGCCCGGGACTGAAGCTTTCTTT
CDR3 length: 16; D gene: TRBD2; V gene: TRBV7-2; J gene: TRBJ2-2; clone size: -; CDR3 protein: CASSSGLAGNTGELFF; CDR3 DNA: TGTGCCAGCAGTTCGGGACTAGCGGGGAACACCGGGGAGCTGTTTTTT
CDR3 length: 14; D gene: -; V gene: TRBV5-1; J gene: TRBJ2-5; clone size: -; CDR3 protein: CASSPRDPKETQYF; CDR3 DNA: TGCGCCAGCAGTCCCCGGGATCCGAAGGAGACCCAGTACTTC
CDR3 length: 13; D gene: -; V gene: TRBV5-6; J gene: TRBJ1-6; clone size: many; CDR3 protein: CASSSARGSPLHF; CDR3 DNA: TGTGCCAGCAGCTCCGCCCGGGGTTCACCCCTCCACTTT
CDR3 length: 15; D gene: TRBD1; V gene: TRBV12-3/TRBV12-4; J gene: TRBJ2-3; clone size: many; CDR3 protein: CATRQGEFGVDTQYF; CDR3 DNA: TGTGCCACCAGACAGGGCGAGTTCGGTGTAGATACGCAGTATTTT
CDR3 length: 15; D gene: TRBD1; V gene: TRBV19; J gene: TRBJ2-7; clone size: -; CDR3 protein: CASSYAGTGNYEQYF; CDR3 DNA: TGTGCCAGTAGCTACGCCGGGACAGGGAATTACGAGCAGTACTTC
CDR3 length: 15; D gene: -; V gene: TRBV10-3; J gene: TRBJ2-5; clone size: -; CDR3 protein: CAISDTSLAQETQYF; CDR3 DNA: TGTGCCATCAGTGACACATCCCTGGCCCAAGAGACCCAGTACTTC
CDR3 length: 14; D gene: -; V gene: TRBV7-2; J gene: TRBJ1-5; clone size: -; CDR3 protein: CASSLYTSNQPQHF; CDR3 DNA: TGTGCCAGCAGCTTATACACTAGCAATCAGCCCCAGCATTTT
CDR3 length: 16; D gene: -; V gene: TRBV12-3/TRBV12-4; J gene: TRBJ2-3; clone size: -; CDR3 protein: CASRPFSEIRTDTQYF; CDR3 DNA: TGTGCCAGCAGACCCTTCTCGGAAATCCGAACAGATACGCAGTATTTT
CDR3 length: 16; D gene: -; V gene: TRBV5-6; J gene: TRBJ2-2; clone size: -; CDR3 protein: CASSFYGRGYTGELFF; CDR3 DNA: TGTGCCAGCAGCTTCTACGGCAGGGGTTACACCGGGGAGCTGTTTTTT
CDR3 length: 16; D gene: -; V gene: TRBV7-2; J gene: TRBJ1-2; clone size: -; CDR3 protein: CASSLGGLNPYYGYTF; CDR3 DNA: TGTGCCAGCAGCTTGGGGGGACTTAACCCATACTATGGCTACACCTTC
CDR3 length: 14; D gene: -; V gene: TRBV15; J gene: TRBJ2-1; clone size: many; CDR3 protein: CATSAFGGWNEQFF; CDR3 DNA: TGTGCCACCAGCGCCTTTGGGGGTTGGAATGAGCAGTTCTTC
CDR3 length: 18; D gene: -; V gene: TRBV20-1; J gene: TRBJ1-1; clone size: -; CDR3 protein: CSAQWWGGYIVENTEAFF; CDR3 DNA: TGCAGTGCGCAGTGGTGGGGAGGGTACATCGTAGAGAACACTGAAGCTTTCTTT
CDR3 length: 14; D gene: -; V gene: TRBV20-1; J gene: TRBJ1-5; clone size: few; CDR3 protein: CSARSVYSNQPQHF; CDR3 DNA: TGCAGTGCTAGATCTGTTTATAGCAATCAGCCCCAGCATTTT
CDR3 length: 14; D gene: -; V gene: TRBV29-1; J gene: TRBJ2-3; clone size: many; CDR3 protein: CSVHPRDSTDTQYF; CDR3 DNA: TGCAGCGTCCACCCGCGGGACTCCACAGATACGCAGTATTTT
CDR3 length: 15; D gene: TRBD1; V gene: TRBV7-9; J gene: TRBJ2-7; clone size: -; CDR3 protein: CASSLHRGTAYEQYF; CDR3 DNA: TGTGCCAGCAGCCTACACAGGGGCACAGCCTACGAGCAGTACTTC
CDR3 length: 16; D gene: TRBD1; V gene: TRBV4-3; J gene: TRBJ2-3; clone size: -; CDR3 protein: CASSQDYGDRADTQYF; CDR3 DNA: TGCGCCAGCAGCCAAGATTATGGGGACAGGGCAGATACGCAGTATTTT
CDR3 length: 14; D gene: -; V gene: TRBV7-9; J gene: TRBJ2-2; clone size: many; CDR3 protein: CASSALRNTGELFF; CDR3 DNA: TGTGCCAGCAGCGCTCTTAGGAACACCGGGGAGCTGTTTTTT
CDR3 length: 15; D gene: TRBD1; V gene: TRBV4-2; J gene: TRBJ2-7; clone size: few; CDR3 protein: CASSQSRTGPYEQYF; CDR3 DNA: TGTGCCAGCAGCCAATCAAGGACAGGGCCCTACGAGCAGTACTTC